The 14 T cell receptor beta chains reported below all come from one sample, sequenced in a study of human CD8 memory T cell subsets. UMI-labeled 5' RACE was the method by which TCR beta libraries were made. TCRdb reprocessed the 5' RACE reads and keeps a single row for each CDR3 protein, giving no DNA. In total, the table holds about 6,200 distinct CDR3 sequences. Sequencing was performed on CD8+ effector memory T cells (TEM) sorted from PBMCs. Stated subset: effector memory CD8 T cells, CCR7- CD45RO+ CD95+. The receptors here all came from a human donor in good health.

The gene calls are TRBV14 and TRBJ1-1; TCRdb picks TRBD1, but there is no DNA to check that call. The CDR3 is 15 residues long. From germline, CDR1 is SGHDN and CDR2 FVKESK. The CDR3 sequence: CASSPHRGPGTEAFF.

This clonotype registers medium-sized by frequency. The chain links TRBV5-1 to TRBJ1-4; TCRdb names TRBD1, which stays unverified in the absence of DNA. The CDR3 runs 20 residues. The V gene's germline CDR1 is SGHRS and CDR2 YFSETQ. CDR3 amino acids: CASSDAPDRGIGLTNEKLFF.

The chain couples TRBV28 to TRBJ2-1; the TCRdb call, TRBD2, lacks DNA for checking. Germline V gene data show CDR1 as MDHEN and CDR2 as SYDVKM. The CDR3 spans 15 residues. The CDR3 region is CASSPGLADYNEQFF.

V usage is TRBV19 and J usage is TRBJ2-3. Germline V gives CDR1 LNHDA, CDR2 SQIVND (reference sequence). CDR3 length equals 15 residues. The CDR3 sequence is CASSIELFRTDTQYF. The full variable domain, its missing parts supplied by reference TRBV19 and TRBJ2-3, is DGGITQSPKYLFRKEGQNVTLSCEQNLNHDAMYWYRQDPGQGLRLIYYSQIVNDFQKGDIAEGYSVSREKKESFPLTVTSAQKNPTAFYLCASSIELFRTDTQYFGPGTRLTVL.

Here the CDR3 reads CATSRDLRGEQYF. V usage is TRBV15 and J usage is TRBJ2-7; TCRdb designates TRBD1, a call that cannot be tested without DNA. Germline CDR1 LNHNV, CDR2 YYDKDF (reference sequence). CDR3 length: 13 amino acids.

By frequency, this clonotype registers medium-sized. The J gene is TRBJ2-2, the V gene TRBV7-2. The CDR3 spans 12 residues. Germline CDR1 and CDR2: SGHTA and FQGNSA. CDR3: CASSSKAGELFF.

V usage is TRBV20-1 and J usage is TRBJ2-7; TCRdb names TRBD2, which stays unverified in the absence of DNA. Germline V gives CDR1 DFQATT, CDR2 SNEGSKA (reference sequence). The CDR3 is made up of 14 amino acids. The CDR3 reads CSARGPVEVGEQYF.

This chain uses TRBV19 with TRBJ2-1. The CDR3 is made up of 14 amino acids. Germline V gives CDR1 LNHDA, CDR2 SQIVND (reference sequence). The CDR3 spells CASSMFSSANEQFF.

V gene TRBV2 combines with J gene TRBJ1-1. The CDR3 contains 12 residues. From germline, CDR1 is SNHLY and CDR2 FYNNEI. The CDR3 sequence: CASTTGETEAFF.

The chain has TRBV2 and TRBJ1-2; the D call from TCRdb, TRBD1, cannot be confirmed without DNA. The CDR3 sequence is 18 residues long. The germline V gene has CDR1 SNHLY and CDR2 FYNNEI. This chain's CDR3 is CASSEAWGRERANYGYTF.

This chain uses TRBV29-1 with TRBJ2-1. Germline assignment: CDR1 SQVTM and CDR2 ANQGSEA. The CDR3 sequence is 13 residues long. This chain's CDR3 is CSVEYGQYNEQFF.

The CDR3 is CASSLGQGGNTEAFF. The genes are TRBV5-1 and TRBJ1-1; TCRdb's D gene call, TRBD1, goes unchecked for lack of DNA. This CDR3 has 15 amino acids. In germline, CDR1 is SGHRS, CDR2 YFSETQ.

This chain connects TRBV6-2 or TRBV6-3 to TRBJ2-1; TCRdb indicates TRBD2, and absent DNA this call remains unverified. Germline assignment: CDR1 MNHEY and CDR2 SVGEGT. The CDR3 contains 16 residues. CDR3 residues: CASSIGAASVGNEQFF.

This CDR3 reads CASSFPIEREGLRDEQFF. The J gene is TRBJ2-1, the V gene TRBV28; TCRdb's assignment of TRBD2 cannot be checked, as there is no DNA. This CDR3 spans 18 amino acids. Germline V gene data show CDR1 as MDHEN and CDR2 as SYDVKM.